This T cell receptor (beta chain) comes out of a study of OX40 agonist ivuxolimab in advanced cancers. V was pared by 2 bases and J by 7 bases, with 12 bases between. Germline V gene lookup returns CDR1 LNHDA and CDR2 SQIVND (reference sequence). The length of the CDR3 is 14 residues. Clones were sequenced by immunoSEQ multiplex PCR, and TCRdb holds only the in-frame ones, with some missing. Of 55,000 to 70,000 clones in the sample, more than 65% were seen once. This clone occurred a few times. The source material was CD4+ or CD8+ T cells sorted from blood, sampled in a trial of the OX40 agonist ivuxolimab. This receptor was obtained from an adult with an advanced solid tumor such as melanoma, head and neck, liver or kidney cancer. The V call is TRBV19, the J call TRBJ2-1; perhaps TRBD1 as D (5 bases). The CDR3 nucleotides read TGTGCCAGTAGTATAATGGGCAGGGCGAATGAGCAGTTCTTC. Encoded protein: CASSIMGRANEQFF.